This TCR beta chain comes out of a study of molecular identifiers for immune sequencing clone quantification. Whole-study findings and limits: Clone sizes that are highly expanded could be underestimated when identical TCR molecules share a barcode. Clones above 20 RNA copies held over 98% of effector molecules, under 1% in naive cells.

This clonotype has ten or more counts. Its antigen remains unknown. Naive CD8 T cells were picked out by sorting for CD8+CD4-CCR7+CD45RA+. Library preparation followed earlier protocols using designated TCR primers. Using its own MiXCR run on the PCR reads, TCRdb lists one record per CDR3 protein. The sample includes a few hundred thousand distinct CDR3 sequences, roughly a quarter seen only once; the top ten take about 0.73%. The receptor was isolated from a human donor in good health. Some libraries in this study had Jurkat cell RNA spiked in. Sequenced sample: naive CD8+ T cells from blood, with Jurkat cell RNA spiked in. Subset of the sample: FACS-sorted CD8+CD4-CCR7+CD45RA+ naive T cells.

The CDR3 protein is CSVEATGGGLFYEQYF. The CDR3 DNA reads TGCAGCGTTGAAGCCACAGGAGGGGGACTATTCTACGAGCAGTACTTC. The chain has TRBV29-1 and TRBJ2-7; a weak D match, TRBD2 (7 bases). The CDR3 contains 16 residues. Germline CDR1 and CDR2: SQVTM and ANQGSEA. V lost 1 base and J lost 3, with 19 bases in between.